The entry that follows covers one T cell receptor (beta chain) sequence. Its antigen remains unidentified. The assay, immunoSEQ v3.0, was run at survey level. TCRdb's copy holds only in-frame clones and misses some; the assay was immunoSEQ multiplex PCR. The sample shows approximately 35,000 clones, roughly 80% of them seen only once. This CDR3 spans 15 amino acids. Germline-derived CDR1 and CDR2 are SGDLS and YYNGEE. V was trimmed by 0 bases and J by 11 bases, leaving 19 bases between them. This entry comes from a study of long-term antiretroviral therapy in people with HIV. General observations from the study: It was observed that HIV repertoires exhibited narrower CDR3 length ranges than controls. Patients on ART gained diversity, which nonetheless stayed below transplant donor controls. Data on ART adherence, viral resistance or therapy changes were unavailable.

The chain has TRBV9 and TRBJ2-3, with a weak D call TRBD2 (5 bases). The sample was unsorted PBMCs, taken 2 years after starting antiretroviral therapy. This clonotype was sampled from a woman in her forties or fifties with HIV. DNA of the CDR3: TGTGCCAGCAGCGTAGGAGGCCTAGCACAGATAAGGCAGTATTTT. It encodes CASSVGGLAQIRQYF.